What follows are 24 T cell receptor beta chains derived from one specimen sequenced in a study of T cells in Graves' hyperthyroidism and ophthalmopathy (dated 2019 in TCRdb). Libraries were constructed by multiplex PCR. The sequencing machine was an Illumina HiSeq 2000. The TCR beta CDR3 regions were amplified from RNA transcripts. The TCR CDR3 was subjected to a first round of RT-PCR using the HTBI primer set and the Qiagen OneStep RT-PCR kit. Through fastp at Q25 and MiXCR, TCRdb rebuilt clones from the public reads, retaining in-frame beta chains. Every CDR3 protein is listed once, alongside the most common genes and DNA of its rows. For this sample the table gives about half a million distinct CDR3 sequences, of which about 16% were detected only once. About 29% of the sample is held by the ten biggest clonotypes. Source material: blood. The origin of the receptors is a woman younger than 45 with Graves' ophthalmopathy.

This clonotype was detected many times. This chain connects TRBV7-2 to TRBJ1-6; D is ambiguous. Germline loops: CDR1 SGHTA, CDR2 FQGNSA. Trimming removed 1 base from V and 7 bases from J, with 2 bases in between. CDR3 length: 12 residues. As DNA, the CDR3 is TGTGCCAGCAGCTTAGGGAATTCACCCCTCCACTTT. Amino acids: CASSLGNSPLHF. Full variable domain (rest looked up from reference TRBV7-2 and TRBJ1-6): GAGVSQSPSNKVTEKGKDVELRCDPISGHTALYWYRQSLGQGLEFLIYFQGNSAPDKSGLPSDRFSAERTGGSVSTLTIQRTQQEDSAVYLCASSLGNSPLHFGNGTRLTVT.

Many counts were recorded for this clonotype. This chain links TRBV28 with TRBJ1-5; 7 nucleotides align to TRBD1. Germline-derived CDR1 and CDR2 are MDHEN and SYDVKM. Trimming removed 6 bases from V and 9 bases from J; junction bases left unmatched: 20. CDR3 length: 17 residues. DNA for the CDR3: TGTGCCAGCAGAATCCCGACAGGGATCTACTTAGAACGGCCCCAGCATTTT. Protein: CASRIPTGIYLERPQHF.

Ten or more counts support this clonotype. This chain connects TRBV30 to TRBJ1-1, with TRBD1 identical over 7 bases. J gave up 2 bases and V 4 bases, and 7 bases lay outside the gene matches. The CDR3 length is 14 residues. Germline V gives CDR1 GTSNPN, CDR2 SVGIG (reference sequence). In DNA, the CDR3 is TGTGCCTGGAATAAGGGACAGATTAACACTGAAGCTTTCTTT. It specifies CAWNKGQINTEAFF.

The table lists this clonotype with many counts. The V and J genes are TRBV30 and TRBJ1-2, with 8 positions matching TRBD1. Germline V gene sequence: CDR1 GTSNPN, CDR2 SVGIG (reference sequence). V shed 0 bases, J shed 4 bases, and the junction held 1 base outside the gene matches. This CDR3 comprises 13 residues. The CDR3 region is CAWSVGTGYGYTF. The CDR3, as DNA: TGTGCCTGGAGTGTGGGGACAGGCTATGGCTACACCTTC.

There are many counts of this clonotype. The V call is TRBV20-1, the J call TRBJ2-5; D tentatively reads TRBD1 or TRBD2 (5 bases each). With 6 bases removed from V and 5 bases from J, the gap between germline ends came to 10 bases. Germline CDR1 is DFQATT and CDR2 is SNEGSKA (reference sequence). CDR3 size: 11 residues. CDR3 residues: CSAGWGETQYF. The CDR3 bases are TGCAGTGCCGGGTGGGGGGAGACCCAGTACTTC.

This clonotype was recorded many times. This sequence joins TRBV30 and TRBJ2-2; D is possibly TRBD1 (6 bases). The CDR3 is 12 amino acids. Germline loops: CDR1 GTSNPN, CDR2 SVGIG (reference sequence). V lost 3 bases and J lost 6, with 8 bases in between. The CDR3 DNA is TGTGCCTGGAGCGAGGGGGCCGGGGAGCTGTTTTTT. Translating gives CAWSEGAGELFF.

This clonotype was picked up many times. The V and J genes are TRBV12-3 or TRBV12-4 and TRBJ1-4, with no clear D. The CDR3 contains 14 residues. V gave up 3 bases and J gave up 6 bases, with 11 bases separating them. CDR3 sequence reads: CASSLPGSHEKLFF. CDR3 DNA sequence: TGTGCCAGCAGTTTGCCCGGGTCCCATGAAAAACTGTTTTTT.

The J gene is TRBJ2-1, the V gene TRBV28; possible D gene TRBD1, 6 bases. Germline CDR1 MDHEN, CDR2 SYDVKM. The CDR3 totals 14 residues. Trimming pared 3 bases from V and 4 bases from J, leaving 10 bases between. The CDR3 DNA sequence: TGTGCCAGCAGTTTCTGGACAGATTACAATGAGCAGTTCTTC. Protein sequence: CASSFWTDYNEQFF.

V is TRBV10-2 and J is TRBJ2-2; D is unclear. The CDR3 has 14 amino acids. Germline assignment: CDR1 WSHSY and CDR2 SAAADI. V was cut by 0 bases and J by 6 bases, with 8 bases left in between. DNA of the CDR3: TGCGCCAGCAGTGAGTCTACAGTGGCCGGGGAGCTGTTTTTT. As protein: CASSESTVAGELFF.

This clonotype has a handful of counts. At one boundary the junction diverges from the germline segment, which might be a read error. This chain links TRBV7-7 with TRBJ2-2; 7 positions match TRBD2. This CDR3 comprises 17 residues. Germline CDR1 is SSHAT and CDR2 is FNYEAQ (reference sequence). The CDR3 nucleotides are TGTGCTAGCAGCTCCCTCTACCTAGCGGAGAACACCGGGGAGCTGTTTTTT. Its translation is CASSSLYLAENTGELFF.

This clonotype was counted ten times or more. The rearrangement joins TRBV4-1 to TRBJ2-1; D is possibly TRBD1 (5 bases). The germline gives CDR1 MGHRA, CDR2 YSYEKL. The CDR3 length is 12 residues. The V end was cut by 1 base, the J end by 8 bases, with 6 bases between. The CDR3 region has the DNA TGCGCCAGCAGCCAAGCAGGGCATGAGCAGTTCTTC. It yields the protein CASSQAGHEQFF.

The rearrangement uses TRBV28 and TRBJ2-7; 9 nucleotides agree with TRBD1. Germline V lookup: CDR1 MDHEN, CDR2 SYDVKM. This CDR3 is built from 19 residues. V shed 5 bases, J shed 2 bases, and the junction held 19 bases outside the gene matches. CDR3: CASSTVQGARLADAYEQYF. CDR3 DNA: TGTGCCAGCAGTACGGTACAGGGGGCGCGACTAGCTGACGCCTACGAGCAGTACTTC.

This clonotype was picked up many times. The chain links TRBV20-1 to TRBJ1-1; D not certain. Germline CDR1 and CDR2: DFQATT and SNEGSKA (reference sequence). V lost 0 bases to trimming and J lost 2 bases, with 7 bases between them. The CDR3 loop spans 13 amino acids. The CDR3 nucleotides are TGCAGTGCTAGAGATTGGGTAAACACTGAAGCTTTCTTT. Amino acids: CSARDWVNTEAFF.

In its sample, this clonotype was seen many times. The chain has TRBV6-5 and TRBJ1-1, with D hard to call. From germline, CDR1 is MNHEY and CDR2 SVGAGI. The CDR3 sequence is 14 residues long. V lost 0 bases and J lost 8, with 13 bases in between. CDR3 loop: CASSYSIGRLEAFF. The CDR3 coding sequence is TGTGCCAGCAGTTACTCGATTGGTCGGCTCGAAGCTTTCTTT.

The V call is TRBV20-1, the J call TRBJ1-4; D is perhaps TRBD1 (5 bases). V lost 3 bases and J lost 4, with 9 bases in between. There are 13 residues in the CDR3. CDR1 DFQATT and CDR2 SNEGSKA come from the germline V gene (reference sequence). CDR3 bases: TGCAGTGCTAGGAACAGGAGTAATGAAAAACTGTTTTTT. It translates to CSARNRSNEKLFF.

This clonotype was observed many times. The chain links TRBV4-2 to TRBJ2-1, with 9 nucleotides matching TRBD2. The CDR3 consists of 17 residues. The ends lost 0 bases at V and 6 bases at J; junction bases unmatched: 9. Per the germline V gene, CDR1 is LGHNA and CDR2 is YNFKEQ. CDR3 coding DNA: TGTGCCAGCAGCCAAGAAGCAACTAGCGGGTATGGCAATGAGCAGTTCTTC. Its protein is CASSQEATSGYGNEQFF.

This chain connects TRBV6-2 or TRBV6-3 to TRBJ2-4, with 10 bases aligning to TRBD1. Trimming at V came to 0 bases and at J to 3 bases, leaving 20 bases not matched to a gene. Germline assignment: CDR1 MNHEY and CDR2 SVGEGT. The CDR3 is 22 amino acids. The CDR3 is CASSYSTLMGFMGQGSKNIQYF. CDR3 nucleotides: TGTGCCAGCAGTTACTCGACTTTGATGGGTTTTATGGGACAGGGGAGCAAAAACATTCAGTACTTC.

This clonotype was found many times. The CDR3 spells CAWSVGLSYEQYF. CDR3 in DNA: TGTGCCTGGAGTGTAGGGCTGTCCTACGAGCAGTACTTC. The gene calls are TRBV30 and TRBJ2-7; D is ambiguous. Germline CDR1 reads GTSNPN; CDR2 reads SVGIG (reference sequence). The CDR3 runs to 13 residues. V was trimmed by 0 bases and J by 1 base, leaving 7 bases between them.

This clonotype was detected ten times or more. This sequence joins TRBV18 and TRBJ2-2, with D perhaps TRBD1 (5 bases). The germline V gene encodes CDR1 KGHSH and CDR2 LQKENI. V shed 3 bases and J shed 3 bases, with 8 bases lying between them. The CDR3 has 14 residues. CDR3 in DNA: TGTGCCAGCTCACCGACAGAGGACACCGGGGAGCTGTTTTTT. Amino acids: CASSPTEDTGELFF. Supplemented by reference TRBV18 and TRBJ2-2, the full variable domain reads NAGVMQNPRHLVRRRGQEARLRCSPMKGHSHVYWYRQLPEEGLKFMVYLQKENIIDESGMPKERFSAEFPKEGPSILRIQQVVRGDSAAYFCASSPTEDTGELFFGEGSRLTVL.

In this sample, this clonotype turned up a few times. This chain joins TRBV4-1 and TRBJ1-1, with a possible D match to TRBD1 (5 bases). Germline V gene sequence: CDR1 MGHRA, CDR2 YSYEKL. This CDR3 is 15 amino acids long. V gave up 1 base and J gave up 8 bases, with 17 bases separating them. This CDR3 reads CASSQVHLGGTEAFF. In nucleotides, the CDR3 is TGCGCCAGCAGCCAAGTTCATCTGGGGGGAACGGAAGCTTTCTTT.

The chain links TRBV4-3 to TRBJ2-2; D might be TRBD1 (6 bases). This CDR3 region has 14 residues. Trimming took off 5 bases at V and 2 bases at J, with 9 bases between the two ends. Germline V gene lookup returns CDR1 LGHNA and CDR2 YSLEER. CDR3 region: CASSYGTNTGELFF. CDR3 coding DNA: TGCGCCAGCAGCTACGGGACAAACACCGGGGAGCTGTTTTTT.

This clonotype was counted at least ten times. This sequence joins TRBV24-1 and TRBJ2-1; tentatively, D is TRBD2 (6 bases). There are 15 residues in the CDR3. V dropped 0 bases and J dropped 4 bases, with 9 bases sitting between them. The germline CDR1 and CDR2 sequences are KGHDR and SFDVKD. The DNA of the CDR3 is TGTGCCACCAGTGATTTGCACAGCGGGTACAATGAGCAGTTCTTC. It codes for CATSDLHSGYNEQFF.

The chain carries TRBV7-8 and TRBJ1-4; 9 bases are a match to TRBD1. Germline CDR1 SGHVS, CDR2 FQNEAQ. The length of the CDR3 is 17 residues. The ends lost 3 bases at V and 2 bases at J; junction bases unmatched: 7. CDR3 loop: CASSFRDRVGTNEKLFF. CDR3 nucleotides: TGTGCCAGCAGCTTCCGGGACAGGGTGGGGACTAATGAAAAACTGTTTTTT.

This clonotype was counted at least ten times. The chain recombines TRBV27 with TRBJ1-1; TRBD1 is a possible D gene (5 bases). Per the germline V gene, CDR1 is MNHEY and CDR2 is SMNVEV (reference sequence). The CDR3 extends over 13 amino acids. The germline V and J ends were trimmed by 0 bases and 6 bases, with 8 bases remaining between them. DNA for the CDR3: TGTGCCAGCAGTTTATCGCCAGGGTCTGAAGCTTTCTTT. This sequence encodes CASSLSPGSEAFF.